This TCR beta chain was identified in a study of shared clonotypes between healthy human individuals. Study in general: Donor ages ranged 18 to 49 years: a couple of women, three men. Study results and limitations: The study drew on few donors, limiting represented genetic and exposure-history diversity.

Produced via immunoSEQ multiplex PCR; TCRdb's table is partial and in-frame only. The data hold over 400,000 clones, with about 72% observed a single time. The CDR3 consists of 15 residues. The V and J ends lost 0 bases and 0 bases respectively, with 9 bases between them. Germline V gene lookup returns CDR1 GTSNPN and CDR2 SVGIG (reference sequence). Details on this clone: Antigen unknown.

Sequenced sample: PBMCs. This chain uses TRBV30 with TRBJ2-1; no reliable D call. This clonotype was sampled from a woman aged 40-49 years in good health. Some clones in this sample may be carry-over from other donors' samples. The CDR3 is CAWSVGVSSYNEQFF. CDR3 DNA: TGTGCCTGGAGTGTGGGCGTCAGCTCCTACAATGAGCAGTTCTTC.